The 5 T cell receptor beta chains below come from one sample, sequenced in a study of regulatory T cells in long-lasting Graves disease (dated by TCRdb to about 2021). The library was produced with multiplex PCR. Sequencing instrument: Illumina HiSeq 4000. CDR3 regions were amplified by Arm-PCR with iRepertoire HTBI primers to construct TCR beta libraries. TCRdb itself trimmed the public reads at Q25 with fastp, ran MiXCR and retained productive beta chains. Every distinct CDR3 protein forms one entry, paired with its most common genes and DNA. The sample profile shows 520,000 or so distinct CDR3 sequences; approximately 12% of them were found once. Roughly 8.2% of the sample is taken by the ten largest. This specimen's time point label, interpreted: newly diagnosed GD, antithyroid drugs for less than 3 months. RNA was extracted from PBMCs in TRIzol for both TCR sequencing and RNA sequencing. The sample was also reused in another study, on T cells in Graves' hyperthyroidism and ophthalmopathy.

The input for sequencing was peripheral blood mononuclear cells (PBMCs), taken at new diagnosis, from a patient treated with antithyroid drugs. The receptors were sampled from a woman aged 30 to 39 with Graves disease. Donor details come from another sample of the same person, matched by shared clones.

Turning to this clonotype: This is likely an artifact of a read error, given a far larger clone one base away. The gene calls are TRBV6-1 and TRBJ2-5; 8 bases are shared with TRBD2. The last part of the DNA fits TRBJ2-1 better; the J call may be wrong. This CDR3 spans 15 amino acids. CDR1 and CDR2 from the germline V gene are MNHNS and SASEGT. The CDR3 here is CASSGAAGEVGEQFF. DNA for the CDR3: TGTGCCAGCAGTGGTGCAGCGGGAGAGGTGGGGGAGCAGTTCTTC.

This clonotype was observed many times. The chain recombines TRBV7-9 with TRBJ1-1, with TRBD1 as a possible D gene (6 bases). Germline-derived CDR1 and CDR2 are SEHNR and FQNEAQ (reference sequence). The CDR3 sequence is 14 residues long. V lost 4 bases and J 3 bases, leaving 12 bases between the germline ends. The chain's CDR3 is CASSSHGGHTEAFF. The CDR3 DNA is TGTGCCAGCAGCTCACATGGGGGGCACACTGAAGCTTTCTTT.

This clonotype was observed many times. The V call is TRBV28, the J call TRBJ2-1; D gene uncertain. V was clipped by 6 bases and J by 4 bases, with 7 bases between them. Germline lookup yields CDR1 MDHEN and CDR2 SYDVKM. The CDR3 totals 12 residues. Written as DNA, the CDR3 is TGTGCCAGCAGCCCAGAGTACAATGAGCAGTTCTTC. Its protein product is CASSPEYNEQFF.

Many counts were recorded for this clonotype. This chain links TRBV3-1 with TRBJ1-1, with TRBD1 matching 9 bases. The CDR3 is 14 residues long. The trim removed 1 base at V and 9 bases at J, leaving 6 bases unmatched. Germline CDR1 is LGHDT and CDR2 is YNNKEL (reference sequence). The CDR3 sequence is CASSQVRQGGQAFF. The CDR3 DNA sequence: TGTGCCAGCAGCCAAGTCCGACAGGGGGGGCAAGCTTTCTTT.

This clonotype was seen at least ten times. The genes are TRBV4-2 and TRBJ2-1; D gene uncertain. The CDR3 sequence is 13 residues long. Germline V gene data show CDR1 as LGHNA and CDR2 as YNFKEQ. The ends were cut back, 1 base at V and 9 bases at J, with 10 bases in the middle. As DNA, the CDR3 is TGTGCCAGCAGCCAAGTGTTTGCGGCTGAGCAGTTCTTC. This sequence encodes CASSQVFAAEQFF.